This T cell receptor beta chain was found in a study of human T cells and chemical hapten exposure (dated by TCRdb to about 2021). General notes on the study: For sensitization, 2% DPC in acetone was applied to a roughly 2 cm by roughly 2 cm area of upper inner arm skin. Patients additionally received weekly therapeutic DPC doses to the scalp throughout the roughly 25-week study period. Patch testing was performed on the upper back with Finn chambers containing 0.01% DPC, and the patch tests were scored after 6 days according to International Contact Dermatitis Research Group standards. The mostly female patient cohort included alopecia areata with under or over 50% scalp involvement, alopecia totalis and alopecia universalis. Libraries were combined into a pool for sequencing, and differences in TCR yield between samples came mainly from small differences in library volumes within the pool. This study followed changes in the peripheral blood TCR repertoire in vivo during primary and secondary sensitization of alopecia patients to the hapten diphenylcyclopropenone (DPC). Blood samples were taken from patients before sensitization (week 0) and at 2, 6 and about 24 weeks after DPC sensitization. For TCR sequencing, blood came from 25 to 35 alopecia patients at anywhere from one to four time points (pre-sensitization, 2, 6 and 24 weeks).

This clonotype has a handful of counts. It lacks a known antigen. The input lacks base qualities; no much larger clone sits a single base away. V and J lose 7 bases and 7 bases, and a span of 17 bases separates them. The CDR3 holds 14 amino acids from the cysteine to the phenylalanine. Here the CDR3 DNA is all that survives: 42 bases in frame from base 1. In the germline V gene, CDR1 corresponds to MDHEN and CDR2 to SYDVKM. General findings and caveats noted by the study authors: DPC sensitization did not change how many TCRs were above 1 in 1000 frequency, and no evidence was found of alterations in global repertoire structure. Because every patient had alopecia, a presumed autoimmune disease, the patients' immune response might differ from that of healthy individuals. The number of PT1 expanded TCRs positively correlated with patch test score, significant at thresholds 8, 16 and 32 but not 4. Repeated subsampling changed both the strength of the expansion versus patch-test correlation and the threshold at which that correlation became significant. Expanded TCRs formed significantly more large CDR3 similarity clusters than pre-sensitization or healthy control sets, consistent with antigen-driven responses.

The sample's time point label, decoded: patch test 3, about 24 weeks after DPC sensitization. Taken with the paper, the label for treatment or condition translates to: therapeutic diphenylcyclopropenone sensitization with weekly scalp DPC. At every patch-test visit, the blood draw took place before the patch test was put on. Patients were eligible if aged 18 to 70, diagnosed with alopecia and judged suitable for DPC therapy, and pregnant patients were excluded. Total RNA was extracted from unfractionated whole blood collected in Tempus Blood RNA tubes. Libraries came from RACE. Sequencing instrument: NextSeq 500. Library preparation attached unique molecular identifiers to individual cDNA molecules for quantitative, reproducible TCR counting. Each blood RNA sample was used to sequence both TCR alpha and TCR beta chains. The original pipeline was this. Samples had a median of approximately 96,000 TCRs, with a range from roughly 20,000 to 690,600. V, J and CDR3 annotation of the TCR reads was performed with the Decombinator software suite. For PS versus PT1 abundance plots, all samples were subsampled to the same number of TCRs (28,000). TCRs were defined as expanded if absent before sensitization and observed at least eight times at the 2-week time point. The public sequencing data were trimmed at Q25 with fastp and processed into clonotypes with MiXCR by TCRdb, which kept only in-frame beta chains. All rows with the same CDR3 protein become a single entry with the most common DNA and genes. The V and J calls and clone size are TCRdb's, not the authors'. The sample has more than 150,000 distinct CDR3 sequences on record, around 25% of them singletons. 2% to 3% of the sample belongs to the ten largest clones.

The TCR was taken from a woman aged 40 to 50 with alopecia areata. Some clones in this sample may be carry-over from other donors' samples. Sequences were derived from whole blood, sampled in connection with sensitization to the hapten diphenylcyclopropenone (DPC). The chain is made from TRBV28 and TRBJ2-1; TRBD2 is possibly the D segment (5 matching bases). The CDR3 sequence is CASNPAVLGNEQFF. The DNA sequence is TGTGCCAGCAACCCAGCGGTTCTTGGGAATGAGCAGTTCTTC.